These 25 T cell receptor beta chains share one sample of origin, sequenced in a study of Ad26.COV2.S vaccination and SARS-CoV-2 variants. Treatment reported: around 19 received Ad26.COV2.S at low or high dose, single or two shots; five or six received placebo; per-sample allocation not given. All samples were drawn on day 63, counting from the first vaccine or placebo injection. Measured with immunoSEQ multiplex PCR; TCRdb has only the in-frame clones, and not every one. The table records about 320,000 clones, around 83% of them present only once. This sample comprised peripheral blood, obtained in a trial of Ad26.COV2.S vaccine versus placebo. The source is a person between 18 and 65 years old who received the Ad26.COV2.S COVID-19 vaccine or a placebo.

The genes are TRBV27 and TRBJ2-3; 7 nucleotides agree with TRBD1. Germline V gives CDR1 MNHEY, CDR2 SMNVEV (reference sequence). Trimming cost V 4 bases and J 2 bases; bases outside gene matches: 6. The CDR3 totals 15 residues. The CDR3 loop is CASSSDRVYTDTQYF. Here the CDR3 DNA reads TGTGCCAGCAGTTCTGACAGGGTATACACAGATACGCAGTATTTT.

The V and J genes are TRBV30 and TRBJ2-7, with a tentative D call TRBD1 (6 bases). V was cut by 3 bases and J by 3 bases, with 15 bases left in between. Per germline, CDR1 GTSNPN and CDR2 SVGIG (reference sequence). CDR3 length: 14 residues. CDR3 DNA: TGTGCCTGGAGGCAAGACAGGAGAAACTACGAGCAGTACTTC. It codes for CAWRQDRRNYEQYF.

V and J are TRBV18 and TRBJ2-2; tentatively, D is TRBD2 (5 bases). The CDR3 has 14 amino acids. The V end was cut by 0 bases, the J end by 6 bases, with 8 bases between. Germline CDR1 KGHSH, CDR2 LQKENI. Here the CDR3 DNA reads TGTGCCAGCTCACCACCAAGAGGGCCCGGGGAGCTGTTTTTT. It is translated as CASSPPRGPGELFF.

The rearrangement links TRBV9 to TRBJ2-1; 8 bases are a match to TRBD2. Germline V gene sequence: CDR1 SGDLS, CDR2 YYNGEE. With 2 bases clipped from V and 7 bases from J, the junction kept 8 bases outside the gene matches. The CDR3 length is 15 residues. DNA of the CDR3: TGTGCCAGCAGCGTGATGGGACTAGATGGTAATGAGCAGTTCTTC. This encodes CASSVMGLDGNEQFF.

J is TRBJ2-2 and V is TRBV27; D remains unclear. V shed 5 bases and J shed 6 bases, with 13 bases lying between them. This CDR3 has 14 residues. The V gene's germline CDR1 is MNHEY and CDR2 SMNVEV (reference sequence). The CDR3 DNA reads TGTGCCAGCAGTCCCCTGACACCTTCCGGGGAGCTGTTTTTT. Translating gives CASSPLTPSGELFF.

The CDR3 DNA follows: TGTGCCAGTATTCGGACACGAGAAGGGGCTTATGGCTACACCTTC. Translating gives CASIRTREGAYGYTF. The chain combines TRBV19 with TRBJ1-2; a weak D match, TRBD1 (5 bases). In germline, CDR1 is LNHDA, CDR2 SQIVND (reference sequence). Trimming removed 7 bases at V and 5 bases at J, with 20 bases between. The CDR3 contains 15 residues.

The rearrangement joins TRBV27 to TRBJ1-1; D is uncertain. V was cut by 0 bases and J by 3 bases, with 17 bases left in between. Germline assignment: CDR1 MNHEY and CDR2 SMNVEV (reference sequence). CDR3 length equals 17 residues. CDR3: CASSLSPTRVGYTEAFF. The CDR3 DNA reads TGTGCCAGCAGTTTATCCCCGACAAGAGTTGGGTACACTGAAGCTTTCTTT.

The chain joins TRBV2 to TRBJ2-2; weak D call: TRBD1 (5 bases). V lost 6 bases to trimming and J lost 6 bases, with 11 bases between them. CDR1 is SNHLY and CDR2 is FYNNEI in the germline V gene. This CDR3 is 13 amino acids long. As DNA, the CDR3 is TGTGCCAGCAGCAATTTAGGGGCCGGGGAGCTGTTTTTT. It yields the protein CASSNLGAGELFF.

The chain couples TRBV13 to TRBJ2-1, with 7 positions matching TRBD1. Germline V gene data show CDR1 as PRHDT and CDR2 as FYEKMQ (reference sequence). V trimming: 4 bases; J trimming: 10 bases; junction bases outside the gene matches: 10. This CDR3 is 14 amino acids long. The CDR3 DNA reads TGTGCCAGCAGCTCCGGGACAGTTCAGAGGGAGCAGTTCTTC. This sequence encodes CASSSGTVQREQFF.

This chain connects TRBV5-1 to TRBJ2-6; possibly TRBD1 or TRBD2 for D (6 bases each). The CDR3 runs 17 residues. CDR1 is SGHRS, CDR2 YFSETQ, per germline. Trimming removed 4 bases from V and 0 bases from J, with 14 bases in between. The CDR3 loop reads CASSPGAASSGANVLTF. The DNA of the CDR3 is TGCGCCAGCAGCCCGGGGGCAGCCAGCTCTGGGGCCAACGTCCTGACTTTC.

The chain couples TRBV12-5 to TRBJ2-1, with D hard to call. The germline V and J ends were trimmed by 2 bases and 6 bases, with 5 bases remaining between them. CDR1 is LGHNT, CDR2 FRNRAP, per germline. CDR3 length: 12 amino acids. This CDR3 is CASGLLGNEQFF. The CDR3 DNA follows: TGTGCTAGTGGTTTGTTGGGCAATGAGCAGTTCTTC.

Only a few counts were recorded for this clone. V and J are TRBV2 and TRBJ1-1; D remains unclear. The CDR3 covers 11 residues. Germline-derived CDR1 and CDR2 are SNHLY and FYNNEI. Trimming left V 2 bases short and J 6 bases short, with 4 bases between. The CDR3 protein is CASSEYPEAFF. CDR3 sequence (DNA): TGTGCCAGCAGTGAATACCCTGAAGCTTTCTTT.

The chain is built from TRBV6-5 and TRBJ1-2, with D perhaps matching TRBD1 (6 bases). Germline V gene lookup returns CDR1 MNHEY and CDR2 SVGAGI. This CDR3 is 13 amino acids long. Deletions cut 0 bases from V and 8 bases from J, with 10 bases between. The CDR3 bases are TGTGCCAGCAGTTACTCGACCAGGGGCGGCTACACCTTC. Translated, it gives CASSYSTRGGYTF.

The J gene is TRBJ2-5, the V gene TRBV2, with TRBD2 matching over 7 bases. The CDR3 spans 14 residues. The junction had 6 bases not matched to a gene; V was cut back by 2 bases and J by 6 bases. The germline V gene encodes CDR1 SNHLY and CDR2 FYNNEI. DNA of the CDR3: TGTGCCAGCAGTGAAAAGGCAGCGGGGCAGACCCAGTACTTC. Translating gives CASSEKAAGQTQYF.

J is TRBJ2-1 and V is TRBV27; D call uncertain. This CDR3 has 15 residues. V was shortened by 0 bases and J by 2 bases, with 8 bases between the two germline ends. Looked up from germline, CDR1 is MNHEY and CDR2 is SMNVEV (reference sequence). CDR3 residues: CASSLSRNPYNEQFF. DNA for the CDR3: TGTGCCAGCAGTTTATCCAGAAATCCCTACAATGAGCAGTTCTTC.

The CDR3 DNA sequence: TGTGCCAGCAGCTTAAATGTGAATTCACCCCTCCACTTT. It codes for CASSLNVNSPLHF. V usage is TRBV7-2 and J usage is TRBJ1-6; D ambiguous. Trimming removed 2 bases from V and 7 bases from J, with 6 bases in between. Germline loops: CDR1 SGHTA, CDR2 FQGNSA. The CDR3 has 13 amino acids.

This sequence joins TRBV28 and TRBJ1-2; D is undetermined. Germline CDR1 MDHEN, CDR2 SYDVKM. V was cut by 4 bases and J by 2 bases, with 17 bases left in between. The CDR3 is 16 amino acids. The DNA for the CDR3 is TGTGCCAGCAGTTCCCGACACCGGGCACAAAACTATGGCTACACCTTC. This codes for CASSSRHRAQNYGYTF.

CDR3 amino acids: CATRDRDRGGGYTF. The CDR3 bases are TGTGCCACGCGGGACCGGGACAGGGGGGGTGGCTACACCTTC. This chain links TRBV6-5 with TRBJ1-2; 11 bases agree with TRBD1. V lost 10 bases to trimming and J lost 7 bases; unmatched junction nucleotides: 11. The CDR3 length is 14 residues. Germline CDR1 MNHEY, CDR2 SVGAGI.

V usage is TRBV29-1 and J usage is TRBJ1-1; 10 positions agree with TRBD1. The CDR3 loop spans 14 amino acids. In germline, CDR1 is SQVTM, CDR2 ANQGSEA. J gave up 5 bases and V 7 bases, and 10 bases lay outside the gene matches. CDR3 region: CSGHDRGRGTEAFF. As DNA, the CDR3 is TGCAGCGGACACGACAGGGGGCGCGGTACTGAAGCTTTCTTT.

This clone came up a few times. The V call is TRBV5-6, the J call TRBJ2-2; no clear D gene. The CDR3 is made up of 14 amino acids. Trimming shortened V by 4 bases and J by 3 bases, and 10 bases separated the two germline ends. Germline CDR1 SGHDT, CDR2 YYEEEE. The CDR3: CASSQPYYTGELFF. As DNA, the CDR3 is TGTGCCAGCAGCCAGCCGTACTACACCGGGGAGCTGTTTTTT. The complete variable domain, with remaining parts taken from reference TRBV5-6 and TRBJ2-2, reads DAGVTQSPTHLIKTRGQQVTLRCSPKSGHDTVSWYQQALGQGPQFIFQYYEEEERQRGNFPDRFSGHQFPNYSSELNVNALLLGDSALYLCASSQPYYTGELFFGEGSRLTVL.

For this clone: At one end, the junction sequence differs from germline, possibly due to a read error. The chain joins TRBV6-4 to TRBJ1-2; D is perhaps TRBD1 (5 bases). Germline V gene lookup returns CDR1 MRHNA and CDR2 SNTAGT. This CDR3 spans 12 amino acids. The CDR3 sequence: CASSDAGVIGAF. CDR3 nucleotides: TGTGCCAGCAGTGACGCGGGGGTGATTGGAGCCTTC.

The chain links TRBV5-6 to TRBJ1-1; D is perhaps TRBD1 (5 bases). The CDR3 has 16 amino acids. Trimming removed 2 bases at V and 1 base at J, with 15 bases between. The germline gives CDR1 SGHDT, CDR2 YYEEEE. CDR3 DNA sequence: TGTGCCAGCAGCTTCATCTATCCGCAGGGGAACACTGAAGCTTTCTTT. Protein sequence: CASSFIYPQGNTEAFF.

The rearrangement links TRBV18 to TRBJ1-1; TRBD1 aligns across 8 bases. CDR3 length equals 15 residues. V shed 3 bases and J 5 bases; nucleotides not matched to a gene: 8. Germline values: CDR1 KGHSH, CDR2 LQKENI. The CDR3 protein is CASSPAQGAQTEAFF. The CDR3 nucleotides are TGTGCCAGCTCACCTGCCCAGGGGGCGCAAACTGAAGCTTTCTTT.

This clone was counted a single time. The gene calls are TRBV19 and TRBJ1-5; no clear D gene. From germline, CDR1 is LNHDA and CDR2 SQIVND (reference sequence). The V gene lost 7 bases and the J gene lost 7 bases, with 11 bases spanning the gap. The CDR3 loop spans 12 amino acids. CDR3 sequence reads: CASTDLGQPQHF. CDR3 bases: TGTGCCAGTACCGATCTAGGGCAGCCCCAGCATTTT.

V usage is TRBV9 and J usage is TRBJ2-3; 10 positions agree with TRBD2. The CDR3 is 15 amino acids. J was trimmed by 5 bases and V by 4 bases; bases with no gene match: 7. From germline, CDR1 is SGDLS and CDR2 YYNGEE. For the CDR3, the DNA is TGTGCCAGCAGCTGGGGGACTAGCGCAAAAGATACGCAGTATTTT. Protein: CASSWGTSAKDTQYF. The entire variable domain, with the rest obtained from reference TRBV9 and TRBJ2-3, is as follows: DSGVTQTPKHLITATGQRVTLRCSPRSGDLSVYWYQQSLDQGLQFLIQYYNGEERAKGNILERFSAQQFPDLHSELNLSSLELGDSALYFCASSWGTSAKDTQYFGPGTRLTVL.